These 27 T cell receptor beta chains share one sample of origin, sequenced in a study of persistence of HIV-infected CD4 T cells. Antigen specificity for these receptors is unknown. The libraries were made with immunoSEQ version 4 in survey mode. Assay: immunoSEQ multiplex PCR; the TCRdb copy retains only in-frame clones and omits some. The repertoire holds about 46,000 clones, with 75% to 90% as singletons. Nonspecific anti-CD3/anti-CD28 bead stimulation represents the broad CD4+ T cell repertoire. Sorting selected CD4+ T cells upregulating both CD40 ligand and CD69. The sequenced sample was CD4+ T cells sorted from PBMCs after approximately 20-hour stimulation, obtained from a patient who received antiretroviral therapy. The receptors originated from an adult woman with HIV who was CMV-seropositive.

This chain links TRBV18 with TRBJ1-5; D may be TRBD1 (6 bases). Trimming stripped 6 bases from V and 6 bases from J, with 18 bases between. Germline-derived CDR1 and CDR2 are KGHSH and LQKENI. CDR3 length equals 15 residues. The CDR3 is CASSPNQGYSQPQHF. DNA of the CDR3: TGTGCCAGCTCGCCAAACCAGGGGTATAGTCAGCCCCAGCATTTT.

A single count supports this clone. The rearrangement joins TRBV2 to TRBJ1-6; 7 positions agree with TRBD1. Germline values: CDR1 SNHLY, CDR2 FYNNEI. This CDR3 is 15 amino acids long. Trimming took 7 bases from V and 7 from J; bases not matched to a gene: 10. CDR3 nucleotides: TGTGCCAGCAACCTACAGGGGATATTCAATTCACCCCTCCACTTT. Its protein is CASNLQGIFNSPLHF.

This rearrangement joins TRBV15 to TRBJ2-7; TRBD1 matches at 7 bases. The CDR3 runs 15 residues. Looked up from germline, CDR1 is LNHNV and CDR2 is YYDKDF (reference sequence). V gave up 3 bases and J gave up 1 base; unmatched junction bases: 6. The CDR3 loop is CATSRARDSSYEQYF. The CDR3 nucleotides read TGTGCCACCAGCAGGGCCCGGGACAGTTCCTACGAGCAGTACTTC.

This clone came up once. The CDR3 DNA reads as TGTGCCAGCAGTTCCTTGGAGGCGGCCACCTCTGGAAACACCATATATTTT. Its protein is CASSSLEAATSGNTIYF. This rearrangement joins TRBV27 to TRBJ1-3; unclear D gene. This CDR3 spans 17 amino acids. Between the trimmed V and J ends, which lost 4 bases and 0 bases, there was a span of 16 bases. From germline, CDR1 is MNHEY and CDR2 SMNVEV (reference sequence).

The DNA of the CDR3 is TGCGCCAGCAGCTTGGTAGGGGGACCCGACGAGCAGTACTTC. This gives the protein CASSLVGGPDEQYF. This chain joins TRBV5-1 and TRBJ2-7; D perhaps matches TRBD1 (6 bases). The CDR3 is 14 residues long. Germline V lookup: CDR1 SGHRS, CDR2 YFSETQ. The V end lost 0 bases, the J end lost 5 bases, and 12 bases lay between the germline ends.

The J gene is TRBJ1-3, the V gene TRBV4-1, with 7 bases lining up with TRBD1. V shed 6 bases and J 3 bases; nucleotides not matched to a gene: 14. The germline V gene encodes CDR1 MGHRA and CDR2 YSYEKL. The CDR3 covers 17 residues. The CDR3 DNA reads as TGCGCCAGCAGTCTGAGACAGGGCCAACGCGGTGGAAACACCATATATTTT. This codes for CASSLRQGQRGGNTIYF.

This chain uses TRBV27 with TRBJ2-7; 10 nucleotides line up with TRBD2. V shed 6 bases and J 3 bases; nucleotides not matched to a gene: 2. Per germline, CDR1 MNHEY and CDR2 SMNVEV (reference sequence). CDR3 size: 13 residues. The chain's CDR3 is CASRPSGGYEQYF. The CDR3 DNA reads as TGTGCCAGCAGGCCTAGCGGGGGCTACGAGCAGTACTTC.

The chain joins TRBV7-3 to TRBJ2-2; 9 bases align to TRBD1. With V trimmed by 3 bases and J by 4 bases, 6 bases remained unmatched. This CDR3 contains 16 residues. Germline-derived CDR1 and CDR2 are SGHTA and FQGTGA. The CDR3 reads CASSFGTGIATGELFF. In nucleotides, the CDR3 is TGTGCCAGCAGCTTTGGGACAGGGATCGCCACCGGGGAGCTGTTTTTT.

The J gene is TRBJ2-2, the V gene TRBV15, with 7 bases fitting TRBD1. This CDR3 has 15 residues. V lost 4 bases and J lost 0; bases outside the gene matches: 2. Looked up from germline, CDR1 is LNHNV and CDR2 is YYDKDF (reference sequence). The CDR3, as DNA: TGTGCCACCAGCATGGGACAGTCGAACACCGGGGAGCTGTTTTTT. Its protein product is CATSMGQSNTGELFF.

The V gene is TRBV30, the J gene TRBJ1-1; D remains ambiguous. The CDR3 has 13 amino acids. Trimming shortened V by 2 bases and J by 0 bases, and 7 bases separated the two germline ends. Germline V CDR1 and CDR2: GTSNPN, SVGIG (reference sequence). The CDR3 DNA sequence: TGTGCCTGGAGTTTCGGGGTGAACACTGAAGCTTTCTTT. This codes for CAWSFGVNTEAFF.

The chain links TRBV27 to TRBJ2-3; 7 bases are a match to TRBD2. V was pared by 7 bases and J by 0 bases, with 13 bases of the junction left unmatched. Germline values: CDR1 MNHEY, CDR2 SMNVEV (reference sequence). The CDR3 has 17 residues. CDR3 loop: CASKSSRLAVSTDTQYF. The DNA for the CDR3 is TGTGCCAGCAAGAGTTCGCGGCTAGCGGTGAGCACAGATACGCAGTATTTT.

The chain has TRBV7-2 and TRBJ2-7, with 8 bases matching TRBD2. V shed 1 base, J shed 2 bases, and the junction held 7 bases outside the gene matches. There are 16 residues in the CDR3. Germline V gene lookup returns CDR1 SGHTA and CDR2 FQGNSA. The CDR3 sequence is CASSLVGAGVPYEQYF. CDR3 DNA: TGTGCCAGCAGCTTAGTGGGAGCGGGGGTCCCCTACGAGCAGTACTTC.

This clone is labeled large. This rearrangement joins TRBV27 to TRBJ2-1; 8 bases match TRBD2. This CDR3 is built from 15 residues. J gave up 2 bases and V 5 bases, and 5 bases lay outside the gene matches. The V gene's germline CDR1 is MNHEY and CDR2 SMNVEV (reference sequence). The CDR3 protein is CASSRKRETYNEQFF. Here the CDR3 DNA reads TGTGCCAGCAGTCGGAAGCGGGAGACCTACAATGAGCAGTTCTTC.

The J gene is TRBJ1-1, the V gene TRBV15; 7 bases agree with TRBD1. Germline-derived CDR1 and CDR2 are LNHNV and YYDKDF (reference sequence). The CDR3 contains 14 residues. With V trimmed by 1 base and J by 5 bases, 4 bases remained unmatched. The CDR3 DNA sequence: TGTGCCACCAGCAGAGGGGGGACAGTGACTGAAGCTTTCTTT. Its translation is CATSRGGTVTEAFF.

The chain recombines TRBV11-3 with TRBJ2-3; possibly TRBD2 for D (5 bases). Germline CDR1 reads SGHNT; CDR2 reads YENEEA. V was clipped by 3 bases and J by 9 bases, with 16 bases between them. There are 14 residues in the CDR3. This chain's CDR3 is CASSFVLAVGTQYF. The DNA for the CDR3 is TGTGCCAGCAGCTTCGTGCTAGCTGTGGGGACGCAGTATTTT.

This chain uses TRBV10-2 with TRBJ1-5; D perhaps matches TRBD1 (6 bases). Trimming took 2 bases from V and 11 from J, leaving 13 bases between them. The CDR3 contains 13 residues. In germline, CDR1 is WSHSY, CDR2 SAAADI. CDR3 DNA: TGCGCCAGCAGTGAGACAGGGCCTGGGGCCCAGCATTTT. It translates to CASSETGPGAQHF.

The chain combines TRBV6-2 or TRBV6-3 with TRBJ2-7; unclear D gene. The CDR3 totals 15 residues. Between the trimmed V and J ends, which lost 6 bases and 5 bases, there was a span of 20 bases. CDR1 and CDR2 (germline): MNHEY, SVGEGT. The CDR3 loop reads CASSPAGGYFHEQYF. For the CDR3, the DNA is TGTGCCAGCAGCCCTGCTGGCGGTTATTTCCACGAGCAGTACTTC.

This clone was recorded only once. V gene TRBV19 combines with J gene TRBJ1-5; 8 nucleotides align to TRBD1. This CDR3 region has 15 residues. Germline CDR1 and CDR2: LNHDA and SQIVND (reference sequence). The J segment lost 0 bases and the V segment lost 6 bases, leaving 4 bases of the junction unmatched. CDR3 sequence reads: CASRKDRASNQPQHF. Written as DNA, the CDR3 is TGTGCCAGTAGAAAGGACAGGGCTAGCAATCAGCCCCAGCATTTT. Filled out from reference TRBV19 and TRBJ1-5, the complete variable domain reads DGGITQSPKYLFRKEGQNVTLSCEQNLNHDAMYWYRQDPGQGLRLIYYSQIVNDFQKGDIAEGYSVSREKKESFPLTVTSAQKNPTAFYLCASRKDRASNQPQHFGDGTRLSIL.

This chain connects TRBV2 to TRBJ1-3; the D is unclear. The V gene lost 4 bases and the J gene lost 0 bases, with 7 bases spanning the gap. The CDR3 sequence is 14 residues long. CDR1 and CDR2 from the germline V gene are SNHLY and FYNNEI. The CDR3 DNA reads TGTGCCAGCAGTGTGCAGGTCTCTGGAAACACCATATATTTT. Amino acids: CASSVQVSGNTIYF.

The V call is TRBV15, the J call TRBJ2-7; no firm D call. Germline CDR1 is LNHNV and CDR2 is YYDKDF (reference sequence). V lost 0 bases and J 5 bases, leaving 8 bases between the germline ends. This CDR3 spans 13 amino acids. The CDR3 sequence is CATSRDRTHEQYF. The CDR3 bases are TGTGCCACCAGCAGAGATCGGACCCACGAGCAGTACTTC.

The V call is TRBV14, the J call TRBJ1-2; D remains ambiguous. Between the trimmed V and J ends, which lost 4 bases and 3 bases, there was a span of 9 bases. This CDR3 spans 13 amino acids. Germline CDR1 SGHDN, CDR2 FVKESK. CDR3 bases: TGTGCCAGCAGCCCCCAGCCGTACTATGGCTACACCTTC. Protein: CASSPQPYYGYTF.

The chain's CDR3 is CASSFRRGGDEDGYTF. In DNA, the CDR3 is TGTGCCAGCAGCTTTCGGCGGGGGGGGGATGAGGATGGCTACACCTTC. V gene TRBV5-8 combines with J gene TRBJ1-2; a weak D match, TRBD1 (5 bases). V gave up 2 bases and J gave up 6 bases, with 20 bases separating them. Germline CDR1 SGHTS, CDR2 YDEGEE. This CDR3 contains 16 residues. Based on the CDR3 plus reference TRBV5-8 and TRBJ1-2, the full variable domain is EAGVTQSPTHLIKTRGQQATLRCSPISGHTSVYWYQQALGLGLQFLLWYDEGEERNRGNFPPRFSGRQFPNYSSELNVNALELEDSALYLCASSFRRGGDEDGYTFGSGTRLTVV.

The V and J genes are TRBV7-8 and TRBJ2-3; D not certain. The ends were cut back, 5 bases at V and 3 bases at J, with 9 bases in the middle. The CDR3 consists of 13 residues. The germline gives CDR1 SGHVS, CDR2 FQNEAQ. The CDR3 DNA reads TGTGCCAGCAGCATCCGACGGACAGATACGCAGTATTTT. Translated, it gives CASSIRRTDTQYF.

The V call is TRBV2, the J call TRBJ1-5, with 7 nucleotides matching TRBD1. This CDR3 comprises 14 residues. V was clipped by 5 bases and J by 5 bases; unmatched bases: 6. Germline loops: CDR1 SNHLY, CDR2 FYNNEI. CDR3 DNA sequence: TGTGCCAGCAGTCTACAGGGGCTCTATCAGCCCCAGCATTTT. Translating gives CASSLQGLYQPQHF.

The chain is built from TRBV25-1 and TRBJ1-4; D call uncertain. The CDR3 totals 13 residues. Germline-derived CDR1 and CDR2 are MGHDK and SYGVNS. The germline V and J ends were trimmed by 2 bases and 5 bases, with 6 bases remaining between them. CDR3 bases: TGTGCCAGCAGTGAACCCGGGAATGAAAAACTGTTTTTT. This codes for CASSEPGNEKLFF.

This clone was recorded once. Other nucleotide sequences in the sample specify the same CDR3. The V and J genes are TRBV2 and TRBJ2-3, with D unclear. V was trimmed by 6 bases and J by 1 base, leaving 2 bases between them. This CDR3 contains 11 residues. The germline gives CDR1 SNHLY, CDR2 FYNNEI. The CDR3 sequence is CASRRTDTQYF. The CDR3 DNA follows: TGTGCCAGCAGGCGCACAGATACGCAGTATTTT.

This chain uses TRBV5-5 with TRBJ2-2; 8 positions agree with TRBD1. CDR1 is SGHKS, CDR2 YYEKEE, per germline (reference sequence). Germline trimming cut 3 bases from V and 1 base from J; bases unmatched to any gene: 2. The CDR3 is 15 amino acids. CDR3 sequence (DNA): TGTGCCAGCAGCTCGGGACAGGTGAACACCGGGGAGCTGTTTTTT. Its protein product is CASSSGQVNTGELFF.